The T cell receptor beta chain described here comes from a study of blood T cell repertoires in COVID-19. The V end was cut by 6 bases, the J end by 1 base, with 12 bases between. In germline, CDR1 is MDHEN, CDR2 SYDVKM. The CDR3 is 15 amino acids. Some clones are missing from TCRdb's copy, which holds only in-frame ones; the method was immunoSEQ multiplex PCR. The profile covers about 170,000 clones, with 70% to 85% appearing a single time and roughly 1.2% taken by the ten largest. The rearrangement uses TRBV28 and TRBJ1-4; no definite D call. The sequenced material came from peripheral blood. This receptor was obtained from a man aged 55 to 70 who had recovered from COVID-19. CDR3 sequence (DNA): TGTGCCAGCAGCTCCCCCCCCCTAACTAATGAAAAACTGTTTTTT. Translation: CASSSPPLTNEKLFF.